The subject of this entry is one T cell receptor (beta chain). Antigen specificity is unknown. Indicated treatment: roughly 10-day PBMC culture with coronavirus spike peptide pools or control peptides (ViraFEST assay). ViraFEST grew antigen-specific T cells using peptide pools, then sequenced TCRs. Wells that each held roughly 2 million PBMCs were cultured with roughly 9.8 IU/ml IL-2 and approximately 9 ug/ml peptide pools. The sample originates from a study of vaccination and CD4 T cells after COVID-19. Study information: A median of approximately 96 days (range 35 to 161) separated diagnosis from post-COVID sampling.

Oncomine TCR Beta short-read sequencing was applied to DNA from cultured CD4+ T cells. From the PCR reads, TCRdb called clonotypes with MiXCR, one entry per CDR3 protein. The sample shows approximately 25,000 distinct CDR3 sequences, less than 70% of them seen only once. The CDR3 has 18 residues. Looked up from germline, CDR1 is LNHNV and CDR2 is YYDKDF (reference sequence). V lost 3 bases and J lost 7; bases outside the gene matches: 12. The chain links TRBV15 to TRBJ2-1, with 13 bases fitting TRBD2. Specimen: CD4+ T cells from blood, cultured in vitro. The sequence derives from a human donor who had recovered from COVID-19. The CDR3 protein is CATSRGGLAGTGGNEQFF. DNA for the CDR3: TGTGCCACCAGCAGGGGGGGACTAGCGGGAACAGGGGGGAATGAGCAGTTCTTC.